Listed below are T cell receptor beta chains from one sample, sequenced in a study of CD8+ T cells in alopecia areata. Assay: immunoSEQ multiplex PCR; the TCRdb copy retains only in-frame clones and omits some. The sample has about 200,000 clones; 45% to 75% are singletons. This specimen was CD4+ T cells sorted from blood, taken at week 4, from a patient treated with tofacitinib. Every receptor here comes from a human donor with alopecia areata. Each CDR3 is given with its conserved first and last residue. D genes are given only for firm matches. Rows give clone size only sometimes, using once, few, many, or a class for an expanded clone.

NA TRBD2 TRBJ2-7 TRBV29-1 TGCAGCGCTCGTCCGGGACTAGCGCCCAATGAGCAGTACTTC CSARPGLAPNEQYF
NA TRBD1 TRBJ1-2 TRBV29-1 TGCAGCGTTGACCGAGGGGGCGCTTATGGCTACACCTTC CSVDRGGAYGYTF
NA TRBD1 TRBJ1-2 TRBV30 TGTGCCTGGAGTGAACAGGGGTATGGCTACACCTTC CAWSEQGYGYTF
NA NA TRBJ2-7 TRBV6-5 TGTGCCAGCAGTTACCTTGGGGACGAGCAGTACTTC CASSYLGDEQYF
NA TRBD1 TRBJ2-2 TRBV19 TGTGCCAGTAGTATAGACCCGCAGGGGGCGGTGACCGGGGAGCTGTTTTTT CASSIDPQGAVTGELFF
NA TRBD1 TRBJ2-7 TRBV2 TGTGCCAGCACCGGACAGGGGGCGACAATCCACGAGCAGTACTTC CASTGQGATIHEQYF
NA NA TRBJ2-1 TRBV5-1 TGCGCCAGCAGCTCGCCTGTCAATGAGCAGTTCTTC CASSSPVNEQFF
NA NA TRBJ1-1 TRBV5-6 TGTGCCAGCAGCTTGCGCGGGGCGGCTGAAGCTTTCTTT CASSLRGAAEAFF
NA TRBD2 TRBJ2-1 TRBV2 TGTGCCAGCAGTGAAAAGGTCGGACTAGCGGGGGTTTTCTCCTACAATGAGCAGTTCTTC CASSEKVGLAGVFSYNEQFF
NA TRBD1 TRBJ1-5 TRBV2 TGTGCCAGCAGCGCACAGGGGGCGAATCAGCCCCAGCATTTT CASSAQGANQPQHF
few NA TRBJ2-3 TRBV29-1 TGCAGCGTTGAAGGGCAGGTCCGCACAGATACGCAGTATTTT CSVEGQVRTDTQYF
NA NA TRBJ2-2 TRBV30 TGTGCCTGGAGTCAAACCACACCCGGGGAGCTGTTTTTT CAWSQTTPGELFF
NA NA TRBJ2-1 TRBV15 TGTGCCACCAGGACGGACTCGCCCCCTCACAATGAGCAGTTCTTC CATRTDSPPHNEQFF
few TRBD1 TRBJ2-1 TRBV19 TGTGCCAGTAGTATGTTCGGGTCGACAGGGGCTGGCATCTTC CASSMFGSTGAGIF
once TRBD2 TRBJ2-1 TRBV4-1 TGCGCCAGCAGCCAATTAGGACTAGCTACCTACAATGAGCAGTTCTTC CASSQLGLATYNEQFF
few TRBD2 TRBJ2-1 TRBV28 TGTGCCAGCAGTCCCCCTAGCGGGGCCCCCTCCTACAATGAGCAGTTCTTC CASSPPSGAPSYNEQFF
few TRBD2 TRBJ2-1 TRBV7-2 TGTGCCAGCAGCCTTAACAGCGGGGGGGGCCTCAATGAGCAGTTCTTC CASSLNSGGGLNEQFF
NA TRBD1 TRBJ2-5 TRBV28 TGTGCCAGCAGTTTAGATGGGACAGGGAGTACCGAGACCCAGTACTTC CASSLDGTGSTETQYF
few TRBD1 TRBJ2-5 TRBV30 TGTGCCTGGGCAGGGGACAGCAAGACCCAGTACTTC CAWAGDSKTQYF
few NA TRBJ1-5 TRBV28 TGTGCCAGCATAAACGACCCTTCGGGGAGGCCCCAGCATTTT CASINDPSGRPQHF
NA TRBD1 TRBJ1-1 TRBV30 TGTGCCTGGGCCCCCAGACAGGGATCGAACACTGAAGCTTTCTTT CAWAPRQGSNTEAFF
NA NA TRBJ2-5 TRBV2 TGTGCCAGCAGCTTCGGACAGCCAGTGGAGACCCAGTACTTC CASSFGQPVETQYF
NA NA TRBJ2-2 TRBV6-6 TGTGCCAGCACCCCTTGGGGGGAGACCGGGGAGCTGTTTTTT CASTPWGETGELFF
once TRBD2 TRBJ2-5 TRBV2 TGTGCCAGCAGCCGGACTAGCCAAGAGACCCAGTACTTC CASSRTSQETQYF
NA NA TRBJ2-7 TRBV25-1 TGTGCCAGCAGCAGGGTTGGGGCAAGCTACGAGCAGTACTTC CASSRVGASYEQYF
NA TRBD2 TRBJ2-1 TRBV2 TGTGCCAGCAGTGAAGAACTAGCGGGTGGGAATGAGCAGTTCTTC CASSEELAGGNEQFF
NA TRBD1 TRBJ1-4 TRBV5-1 TGCGCCAGCAGCTTGGAGAGGGGGCGAGATGAAAAACTGTTTTTT CASSLERGRDEKLFF
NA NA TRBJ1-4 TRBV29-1 TGCAGCGTTGGACAGGTGGAAAAACTGTTTTTT CSVGQVEKLFF
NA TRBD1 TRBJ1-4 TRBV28 TGTGCCAGCAGTTCGGACAGGACGGGGGAAAAACTGTTTTTT CASSSDRTGEKLFF
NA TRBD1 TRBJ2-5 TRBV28 TGTGCCAGCAGCTCCACCGGACAGGGGCTAGGAGAGACCCAGTACTTC CASSSTGQGLGETQYF
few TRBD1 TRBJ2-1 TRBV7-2 TGTGCCAGCAGCTTAGTTATACAGGGGGCTTCTGAGCAGTTCTTC CASSLVIQGASEQFF
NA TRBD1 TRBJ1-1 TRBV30 TGTGCCTGGAGCGCGAGGACAGGCTCCCGGGCTTTCTTT CAWSARTGSRAFF
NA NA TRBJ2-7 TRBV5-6 TGTGCCAGCAGCAGAACTAGCTACGAGCAGTACTTC CASSRTSYEQYF
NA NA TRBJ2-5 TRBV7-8 TGTGCCAGCAGCTTTGGAGGAGTTGAGACCCAGTACTTC CASSFGGVETQYF
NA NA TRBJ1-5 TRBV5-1 TGCGCCAGCAGTCCCCAGGGATCCCAGCCCCAGCATTTT CASSPQGSQPQHF
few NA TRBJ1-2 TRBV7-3 TGTGCCAGCAGCTTACAAGGGGCGGGTGGCTACACCTTC CASSLQGAGGYTF